This T cell receptor (beta chain) was recorded in a study of breast tumors, draining lymph nodes, adjacent tissues. Study-level results: Luminal-like breast cancer showed significantly greater tumor-nontumor repertoire similarity than basal-like breast cancer did. Findings are consistent with lymph node origin and intratumoral expansion of most tumor T cells. Data only fit, rather than demonstrated, lymph node origin of most tumor T cells.

TCRdb processed the multiplex PCR reads anew with MiXCR; each CDR3 protein has one entry. This sample has about 16,000 distinct CDR3 sequences, with over 45% found just once. V was pared by 5 bases and J by 6 bases, with 10 bases between. The CDR3 is made up of 12 amino acids. CDR1 is SGHTA, CDR2 FQGNSA, per germline. To note about this clonotype: Its antigen is unidentified.

This sequence was found in a female donor with breast cancer. Some clones in this sample may be carry-over from other donors' samples. Sequencing was carried out using tumor-adjacent breast tissue. This chain links TRBV7-2 with TRBJ1-2, with D hard to call. This chain's CDR3 is CASSPQWDGYTF. In nucleotides, the CDR3 is TGTGCCAGCAGCCCTCAGTGGGATGGCTACACCTTC.